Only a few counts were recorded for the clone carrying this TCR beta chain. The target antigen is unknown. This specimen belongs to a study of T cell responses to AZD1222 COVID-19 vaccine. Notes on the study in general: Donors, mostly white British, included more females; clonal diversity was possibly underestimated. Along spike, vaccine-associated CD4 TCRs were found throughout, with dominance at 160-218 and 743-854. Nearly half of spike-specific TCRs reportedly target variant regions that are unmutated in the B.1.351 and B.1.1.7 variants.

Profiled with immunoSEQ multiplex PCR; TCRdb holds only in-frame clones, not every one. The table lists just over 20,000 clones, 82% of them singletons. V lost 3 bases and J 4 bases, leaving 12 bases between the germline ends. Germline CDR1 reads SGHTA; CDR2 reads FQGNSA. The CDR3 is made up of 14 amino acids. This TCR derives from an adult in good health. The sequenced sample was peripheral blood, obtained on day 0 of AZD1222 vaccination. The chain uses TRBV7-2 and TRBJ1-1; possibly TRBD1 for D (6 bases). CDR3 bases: TGTGCCAGCAGCTTTTCCAGGGGTGGCACTGAAGCTTTCTTT. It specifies CASSFSRGGTEAFF.